A single sample gave rise to the 23 T cell receptor beta chains below, sequenced in a study of cytomegalovirus exposure and HLA in healthy donors. The PCR employed 60 Vbeta primers together with 13 Jbeta primers. TCRdb's copy holds only in-frame clones and misses some; the assay was immunoSEQ multiplex PCR. This sample yields 240,000 or so clones, of which approximately 82% are seen a single time; 7% to 9% belongs to the top ten. Sequences were obtained from PBMCs. The receptors were sampled from a woman aged 60-75 years in good health and CMV-seropositive.

The gene calls are TRBV5-1 and TRBJ1-2; 7 bases agree with TRBD1. The CDR3 length is 14 residues. The germline CDR1 and CDR2 sequences are SGHRS and YFSETQ. V shed 2 bases and J 5 bases; nucleotides not matched to a gene: 6. CDR3 DNA sequence: TGCGCCAGCAGCTTCGTTACAGGGGAATATGGCTACACCTTC. This sequence encodes CASSFVTGEYGYTF.

The chain couples TRBV6-6 to TRBJ2-7; D may be TRBD1 (5 bases). V was shortened by 1 base and J by 2 bases, with 9 bases between the two germline ends. CDR3 length equals 14 residues. CDR1 is MNHNY, CDR2 SVGAGI, per germline (reference sequence). As DNA, the CDR3 is TGTGCCAGCAGTTACTTAGGGGTACCCTACGAGCAGTACTTC. Translating it yields CASSYLGVPYEQYF.

V is TRBV12-5 and J is TRBJ2-1; D uncertain. This CDR3 contains 15 residues. Per germline, CDR1 LGHNT and CDR2 FRNRAP. The V end lost 0 bases, the J end lost 4 bases, and 10 bases lay between the germline ends. In DNA, the CDR3 is TGTGCTAGTGGTTTGGTGTCCTTTCTTTACAATGAGCAGTTCTTC. It codes for CASGLVSFLYNEQFF.

The rearrangement uses TRBV6-1 and TRBJ1-2; D ambiguous. V lost 3 bases to trimming and J lost 3 bases, with 8 bases between them. Germline V gene data show CDR1 as MNHNS and CDR2 as SASEGT. The CDR3 covers 13 residues. The CDR3, as DNA: TGTGCCAGCAGTGATCCAGGTCACTATGGCTACACCTTC. Its protein product is CASSDPGHYGYTF.

V and J are TRBV18 and TRBJ2-7; 8 positions agree with TRBD2. In germline, CDR1 is KGHSH, CDR2 LQKENI. With V trimmed by 6 bases and J by 6 bases, 13 bases remained unmatched. This CDR3 comprises 15 residues. CDR3 region: CASSPIDGGRLEQYF. DNA of the CDR3: TGTGCCAGCTCCCCTATTGATGGCGGGAGGCTCGAGCAGTACTTC.

The rearrangement uses TRBV18 and TRBJ2-3, with D possibly matching TRBD2 (6 bases). V was shortened by 2 bases and J by 3 bases, with 12 bases between the two germline ends. The CDR3 sequence is 15 residues long. Germline CDR1 and CDR2: KGHSH and LQKENI. CDR3 DNA sequence: TGTGCCAGCTCACCAGATCGGGGGAGGACAGATACGCAGTATTTT. Translated: CASSPDRGRTDTQYF.

V is TRBV5-1 and J is TRBJ2-7; 9 bases match TRBD2. This CDR3 has 16 residues. Germline assignment: CDR1 SGHRS and CDR2 YFSETQ. The ends lost 1 base at V and 6 bases at J; junction bases unmatched: 11. The CDR3 loop reads CASSLWASGNRREQYF. CDR3 nucleotides: TGCGCCAGCAGCTTGTGGGCTAGCGGGAATAGACGCGAGCAGTACTTC.

This clone was detected once. The CDR3 loop is CASSESGGTGGYTF. CDR3 bases: TGTGCCAGCAGTGAATCGGGAGGGACAGGGGGCTACACCTTC. The genes are TRBV6-4 and TRBJ1-2; 9 nucleotides line up with TRBD1. With 3 bases clipped from V and 8 bases from J, the junction kept 7 bases outside the gene matches. The CDR3 has 14 residues. CDR1 and CDR2 from the germline V gene are MRHNA and SNTAGT.

The CDR3 DNA sequence: TGTGCCAGCAGCTTAGGGCAGGGAGGCTACAATGAGCAGTTCTTC. Amino acid sequence: CASSLGQGGYNEQFF. This chain joins TRBV7-9 and TRBJ2-1; TRBD2 is a possible D gene (6 bases). The length of the CDR3 is 15 residues. The V end was cut by 1 base, the J end by 3 bases, with 10 bases between. CDR1 SEHNR and CDR2 FQNEAQ come from the germline V gene (reference sequence).

The chain carries TRBV7-2 and TRBJ2-2, with D perhaps TRBD1 (6 bases). The CDR3 contains 14 residues. The V gene's germline CDR1 is SGHTA and CDR2 FQGNSA. Trimming cost V 6 bases and J 4 bases, with 12 bases left between them. This chain's CDR3 is CASSWDTGTGELFF. In DNA, the CDR3 is TGTGCCAGCAGTTGGGACACTGGCACCGGGGAGCTGTTTTTT.

The rearrangement uses TRBV2 and TRBJ1-2; a weak D match, TRBD1 (6 bases). The CDR3 totals 15 residues. V lost 5 bases and J lost 4, with 17 bases in between. Germline-derived CDR1 and CDR2 are SNHLY and FYNNEI. The CDR3 is CASSSDSALFYGYTF. In nucleotides, the CDR3 is TGTGCCAGCAGTTCGGACAGCGCATTATTCTATGGCTACACCTTC.

The DNA for the CDR3 is TGTGCCAGCAGCTACCAGGGACTAGCGGGACTCACCGGGGAGCTGTTTTTT. This codes for CASSYQGLAGLTGELFF. The chain uses TRBV11-2 and TRBJ2-2; 13 bases match TRBD2. The CDR3 is 17 residues long. The V gene's germline CDR1 is SGHAT and CDR2 FQNNGV. V lost 4 bases to trimming and J lost 4 bases; unmatched junction nucleotides: 6.

The chain carries TRBV28 and TRBJ2-7, with TRBD1 identical over 7 bases. Germline V lookup: CDR1 MDHEN, CDR2 SYDVKM. CDR3 length: 15 residues. Germline trimming cut 2 bases from V and 6 bases from J; bases unmatched to any gene: 10. Here the CDR3 reads CASSLPTQGISEQYF. CDR3 in DNA: TGTGCCAGCAGTTTACCCACACAGGGGATATCCGAGCAGTACTTC. Looking up the rest from reference TRBV28 and TRBJ2-7 gives the full variable domain: DVKVTQSSRYLVKRTGEKVFLECVQDMDHENMFWYRQDPGLGLRLIYFSYDVKMKEKGDIPEGYSVSREKKERFSLILESASTNQTSMYLCASSLPTQGISEQYFGPGTRLTVT.

The chain carries TRBV7-3 and TRBJ1-2, with 8 bases fitting TRBD1. J lost 4 bases, V lost 1 base, and 17 bases had no gene match. Germline loops: CDR1 SGHTA, CDR2 FQGTGA. CDR3 length: 19 amino acids. CDR3 region: CASSLIGGTGERWSYGYTF. CDR3 in DNA: TGTGCCAGCAGCTTAATAGGTGGGACAGGAGAGAGGTGGAGCTATGGCTACACCTTC.

The rearrangement uses TRBV4-1 and TRBJ2-7; D is perhaps TRBD1 (5 bases). The CDR3 is made up of 14 amino acids. Per germline, CDR1 MGHRA and CDR2 YSYEKL. V lost 1 base to trimming and J lost 6 bases, with 13 bases between them. The CDR3, as DNA: TGCGCCAGCAGCCAAGGCCCAGGGTGGGTCGAGCAGTACTTC. It specifies CASSQGPGWVEQYF.

This clone showed up just once. This chain joins TRBV18 and TRBJ1-3, with D perhaps matching TRBD1 (5 bases). Germline V gene lookup returns CDR1 KGHSH and CDR2 LQKENI. Deletions cut 5 bases from V and 8 bases from J, with 22 bases between. The CDR3 is made up of 16 amino acids. The CDR3 DNA reads as TGTGCCAGCTCAAGGCCTTCCAGCCGGGGCGGGGACACCATATATTTT. As protein: CASSRPSSRGGDTIYF.

This clone occurred once. V usage is TRBV10-3 and J usage is TRBJ1-5, with 7 bases aligning to TRBD1. J gave up 8 bases and V 6 bases, and 7 bases lay outside the gene matches. The length of the CDR3 is 13 residues. The germline V gene has CDR1 ENHRY and CDR2 SYGVKD. This CDR3 is CAIRDRVGEPQHF. CDR3 in DNA: TGTGCCATCAGAGACAGGGTGGGTGAGCCCCAGCATTTT.

The chain uses TRBV19 and TRBJ1-1, with D possibly TRBD1 on 5 matching bases. Germline V gene lookup returns CDR1 LNHDA and CDR2 SQIVND (reference sequence). V was shortened by 5 bases and J by 6 bases, with 10 bases between the two germline ends. The length of the CDR3 is 12 residues. DNA of the CDR3: TGTGCCAGTAGTTGGGAGGGGTCTGAAGCTTTCTTT. It encodes CASSWEGSEAFF.

The chain joins TRBV5-1 to TRBJ2-7; D is perhaps TRBD2 (5 bases). Germline V gives CDR1 SGHRS, CDR2 YFSETQ. The ends were cut back, 0 bases at V and 13 bases at J, with 23 bases in the middle. The CDR3 is made up of 15 amino acids. The CDR3 bases are TGCGCCAGCAGCTTGGATCTTGATAGACGGGAAGTACAATACTTC. Protein: CASSLDLDRREVQYF.

The chain joins TRBV2 to TRBJ2-4; D possibly corresponds to TRBD2 (6 bases). V was clipped by 4 bases and J by 6 bases, with 19 bases between them. Germline-derived CDR1 and CDR2 are SNHLY and FYNNEI. CDR3 size: 16 residues. For the CDR3, the DNA is TGTGCCAGCAGTGTATCTAGCGTGTCGGGCTTAAACATTCAGTACTTC. It is translated as CASSVSSVSGLNIQYF.

This chain links TRBV25-1 with TRBJ2-3; no firm D call. Between the trimmed V and J ends, which lost 2 bases and 14 bases, there was a span of 8 bases. This CDR3 is built from 10 residues. CDR1 is MGHDK and CDR2 is SYGVNS in the germline V gene. The CDR3 here is CASSEGLWYF. CDR3 sequence (DNA): TGTGCCAGCAGTGAAGGGCTATGGTATTTT.

V is TRBV4-1 and J is TRBJ1-1, with TRBD1 matching over 9 bases. In germline, CDR1 is MGHRA, CDR2 YSYEKL. The ends lost 1 base at V and 1 base at J; junction bases unmatched: 7. The CDR3 is 17 residues long. The CDR3, as DNA: TGCGCCAGCAGCCAAGTAGGACAGGGGAAGAGGAACACTGAAGCTTTCTTT. Translation: CASSQVGQGKRNTEAFF.

This chain links TRBV5-4 with TRBJ2-1; 8 positions agree with TRBD1. V shed 4 bases, J shed 0 bases, and the junction held 3 bases outside the gene matches. Germline V lookup: CDR1 SGHNT, CDR2 YYREEE (reference sequence). The CDR3 is made up of 15 amino acids. As DNA, the CDR3 is TGTGCCAGCAGCGTCGGGACAGGCTCCTACAATGAGCAGTTCTTC. Its translation: CASSVGTGSYNEQFF.